These 22 T cell receptor beta chains were all obtained from the same sample, sequenced in a study of CD8+ T cells in alopecia areata. It was cDNA, reverse transcribed from extracted RNA, that served as the sequencing template. The table came from immunoSEQ multiplex PCR; TCRdb's copy has only in-frame clones and leaves some out. Of just over 150,000 clones in the sample, 45% to 60% were seen once. This material consisted of CD8+ T cells sorted from blood, taken at week 0. The origin of the receptors is a human donor with alopecia areata.

In nucleotides, the CDR3 is TGTGCCAGCAGTCCAACGGGTACGCAGTATTTT. It specifies CASSPTGTQYF. The chain carries TRBV28 and TRBJ2-3; D gene unclear. This CDR3 spans 11 amino acids. Between the trimmed V and J ends, which lost 5 bases and 8 bases, there was a span of 8 bases. CDR1 MDHEN and CDR2 SYDVKM come from the germline V gene.

In its sample, this clone ranks as large. The rearrangement links TRBV5-3 to TRBJ2-1, with TRBD1 matching 10 bases. TRBV5-3 is an ORF, with its function uncertain. The trim removed 3 bases at V and 5 bases at J, leaving 17 bases unmatched. There are 19 residues in the CDR3. CDR3 amino acids: CARSSRWDRGQSGHNEQFF. DNA of the CDR3: TGTGCCAGAAGCTCACGGTGGGACAGGGGACAAAGCGGGCACAATGAGCAGTTCTTC.

This chain connects TRBV7-9 to TRBJ1-5; perhaps TRBD1 as D (5 bases). Looked up from germline, CDR1 is SEHNR and CDR2 is FQNEAQ (reference sequence). The CDR3 is 13 amino acids. V lost 4 bases, J lost 7 bases, and 11 bases lay in between. CDR3 sequence reads: CASSSGTAQPQHF. The CDR3 DNA sequence: TGTGCCAGCAGCTCAGGGACGGCCCAGCCCCAGCATTTT.

This chain uses TRBV4-3 with TRBJ2-1; D gene uncertain. The germline V gene encodes CDR1 LGHNA and CDR2 YSLEER. The CDR3 runs 15 residues. V was trimmed by 1 base and J by 5 bases, leaving 12 bases between them. The CDR3 protein is CASSQATGFHNEQFF. DNA of the CDR3: TGCGCCAGCAGCCAAGCGACCGGGTTTCACAATGAGCAGTTCTTC.

The chain employs TRBV19 and TRBJ1-4; tentative D call: TRBD1 (5 bases). This CDR3 is 14 amino acids long. Trimming left V 4 bases short and J 7 bases short, with 13 bases between. CDR1 and CDR2 from the germline V gene are LNHDA and SQIVND (reference sequence). This CDR3 is CASSTRNRIEKLFF. CDR3 bases: TGTGCCAGTAGTACCAGGAACAGGATTGAAAAACTGTTTTTT.

The V gene is TRBV30, the J gene TRBJ1-5; 8 positions agree with TRBD1. V lost 1 base to trimming and J lost 6 bases; unmatched junction nucleotides: 2. Germline CDR1 is GTSNPN and CDR2 is SVGIG (reference sequence). The CDR3 has 13 residues. This CDR3 reads CAWSGTGSQPQHF. In DNA, the CDR3 is TGTGCCTGGAGTGGGACAGGGAGTCAGCCCCAGCATTTT.

This clone was counted a few times. V usage is TRBV29-1 and J usage is TRBJ2-1, with TRBD2 as a possible D gene (6 bases). The V end was cut by 4 bases, the J end by 11 bases, with 18 bases between. There are 13 residues in the CDR3. Germline CDR1 and CDR2: SQVTM and ANQGSEA. CDR3 nucleotide sequence: TGCAGCGTTGTGTTAGGGACTTCTTTCCAGCAGTTCTTC. It is translated as CSVVLGTSFQQFF.

The chain is built from TRBV14 and TRBJ2-7; D not resolved. Trimming cost V 1 base and J 3 bases, with 4 bases left between them. The CDR3 is 12 amino acids. Germline CDR1 is SGHDN and CDR2 is FVKESK. The DNA of the CDR3 is TGTGCCAGCAGCCAAGGGGTCTACGAGCAGTACTTC. Its translation: CASSQGVYEQYF.

V gene TRBV29-1 combines with J gene TRBJ2-3, with no clear D. The CDR3 totals 14 residues. V lost 0 bases and J lost 0, with 7 bases in between. Germline V lookup: CDR1 SQVTM, CDR2 ANQGSEA. CDR3 coding DNA: TGCAGCGTTGAAGATCATGACAGCACAGATACGCAGTATTTT. Protein: CSVEDHDSTDTQYF.

In DNA form, the CDR3 reads TGCGCCAGCAGCCAGGGTGGACAGGGGAAAACTGAAGCTTTCTTT. Translated: CASSQGGQGKTEAFF. The chain employs TRBV4-3 and TRBJ1-1, with 9 nucleotides matching TRBD1. This CDR3 spans 15 amino acids. The V and J ends lost 3 bases and 5 bases, in that order; junction bases with no gene match: 7. Germline lookup yields CDR1 LGHNA and CDR2 YSLEER.

DNA for the CDR3: TGTGCCAGCAGTTTATCGAGGGGTTCACCCCTCCACTTT. Translated: CASSLSRGSPLHF. This chain connects TRBV27 to TRBJ1-6, with D maybe TRBD1 (5 bases). Trimming cost V 0 bases and J 9 bases, with 6 bases left between them. CDR3 length: 13 residues. Germline V gene data show CDR1 as MNHEY and CDR2 as SMNVEV (reference sequence).

CDR3 bases: TGTGCCAGCAGCTTAGGTAGGGACATAACTGAAGCTTTCTTT. Protein: CASSLGRDITEAFF. The rearrangement joins TRBV7-8 to TRBJ1-1; D might be TRBD1 (6 bases). The CDR3 sequence is 14 residues long. Trimming removed 1 base at V and 5 bases at J, with 11 bases between. Germline lookup yields CDR1 SGHVS and CDR2 FQNEAQ.

This clone has only a few counts. The chain employs TRBV4-3 and TRBJ2-6; D gene uncertain. The V gene lost 0 bases and the J gene lost 0 bases, with 6 bases spanning the gap. The CDR3 covers 16 residues. The germline CDR1 and CDR2 sequences are LGHNA and YSLEER. CDR3 sequence: CASSQDVSSGANVLTF. The CDR3, as DNA: TGCGCCAGCAGCCAAGATGTCAGCTCTGGGGCCAACGTCCTGACTTTC.

The chain employs TRBV30 and TRBJ2-3, with D hard to call. The CDR3 is 14 residues long. Trimming took 0 bases from V and 0 from J, leaving 7 bases between them. Per the germline V gene, CDR1 is GTSNPN and CDR2 is SVGIG (reference sequence). CDR3 bases: TGTGCCTGGAGTGTATCGACTAGCACAGATACGCAGTATTTT. Protein: CAWSVSTSTDTQYF.

The sample holds a few counts of this clone. This chain connects TRBV29-1 to TRBJ1-1; no clear D gene. Trimming shortened V by 4 bases and J by 1 base, and 7 bases separated the two germline ends. Germline V gene data show CDR1 as SQVTM and CDR2 as ANQGSEA. The CDR3 runs 12 residues. The CDR3 loop reads CSVAPGNTEAFF. The CDR3 DNA sequence: TGCAGCGTTGCCCCAGGGAACACTGAAGCTTTCTTT. Filled out from reference TRBV29-1 and TRBJ1-1, the complete variable domain reads SAVISQKPSRDICQRGTSLTIQCQVDSQVTMMFWYRQQPGQSLTLIATANQGSEATYESGFVIDKFPISRPNLTFSTLTVSNMSPEDSSIYLCSVAPGNTEAFFGQGTRLTVV.

V gene TRBV30 combines with J gene TRBJ1-1; D uncertain. The CDR3 extends over 13 amino acids. Germline loops: CDR1 GTSNPN, CDR2 SVGIG (reference sequence). V was clipped by 3 bases and J by 3 bases, with 11 bases between them. As DNA, the CDR3 is TGTGCCTGGAGGGTTTTAAGGGACACTGAAGCTTTCTTT. Its protein product is CAWRVLRDTEAFF.

This clone was counted only a few times. The V and J genes are TRBV19 and TRBJ2-7; D may be TRBD2 (5 bases). Germline CDR1 is LNHDA and CDR2 is SQIVND (reference sequence). The CDR3 consists of 15 residues. The V gene lost 2 bases and the J gene lost 3 bases, with 14 bases spanning the gap. CDR3 loop: CASSINRAGNYEQYF. The DNA of the CDR3 is TGTGCCAGTAGTATAAACCGGGCCGGGAACTACGAGCAGTACTTC. Full variable domain (outside the CDR3, taken from reference TRBV19 and TRBJ2-7): DGGITQSPKYLFRKEGQNVTLSCEQNLNHDAMYWYRQDPGQGLRLIYYSQIVNDFQKGDIAEGYSVSREKKESFPLTVTSAQKNPTAFYLCASSINRAGNYEQYFGPGTRLTVT.

This clone was picked up a small number of times. This chain links TRBV6-1 with TRBJ1-2; 8 bases fit TRBD1. Trimming cost V 3 bases and J 4 bases; bases outside gene matches: 13. Germline V gives CDR1 MNHNS, CDR2 SASEGT. The CDR3 sequence is 17 residues long. CDR3 residues: CASSDTGGRRPGYGYTF. The CDR3 DNA is TGTGCCAGCAGTGACACAGGGGGGAGGAGGCCAGGCTATGGCTACACCTTC.

The V gene is TRBV30, the J gene TRBJ1-1; 7 bases line up with TRBD1. The J segment lost 4 bases and the V segment lost 7 bases, leaving 6 bases of the junction unmatched. The CDR3 contains 12 residues. CDR1 and CDR2 from the germline V gene are GTSNPN and SVGIG (reference sequence). CDR3 DNA sequence: TGTGCCTATTCACAGGGGTTCACTGAAGCTTTCTTT. This gives the protein CAYSQGFTEAFF.

About this clone itself: One junction end does not reproduce the germline sequence, and a read error may be involved. The CDR3 DNA sequence: TGCAGTGCTAGAGATGCAGGGTTAGGCTCCTTC. Its protein product is CSARDAGLGSF. The chain is built from TRBV20-1 and TRBJ1-2, with D possibly being TRBD1 (5 bases). The CDR3 extends over 11 amino acids. Germline loops: CDR1 DFQATT, CDR2 SNEGSKA (reference sequence).

This clone showed up just a few times. This sample includes further DNA sequences coding for the same CDR3. The genes are TRBV7-9 and TRBJ2-3; the D is unclear. Per germline, CDR1 SEHNR and CDR2 FQNEAQ (reference sequence). The CDR3 loop spans 13 amino acids. V gave up 1 base and J gave up 4 bases, with 6 bases separating them. Here the CDR3 reads CASSLVGSDTQYF. CDR3 bases: TGTGCCAGCAGCTTAGTGGGATCAGATACGCAGTATTTT.

The chain links TRBV30 to TRBJ2-7; no reliable D call. This CDR3 is built from 13 residues. The germline CDR1 and CDR2 sequences are GTSNPN and SVGIG (reference sequence). The V and J ends lost 4 bases and 3 bases respectively, with 13 bases between them. DNA of the CDR3: TGTGCCTGGACTTCAAATCGGGTCTACGAGCAGTACTTC. This translates into CAWTSNRVYEQYF.